This T cell receptor beta chain came from a study of blood T cell repertoires in COVID-19. At the level of the study: The United States, Italy and Spain were the sources of the acute and convalescent COVID-19 samples. The analysed material was cDNA or gDNA that came from T cells, B-cell-depleted T cells, or PBMCs.

As processed by the authors: Reference gene primer amplification in the assay estimated nucleated cell counts. Assay used: immunoSEQ multiplex PCR; TCRdb lists only in-frame clones, some missing. V and J calls and clone size are those listed in that table; D and trimming were worked out from the DNA. This table has some 180,000 clones, more than 75% appearing once. The CDR3 spans 16 residues. CDR1 is KGHSH and CDR2 is LQKENI in the germline V gene. The V gene end was trimmed by 3 bases and the J gene end by 2 bases; junction bases not matched to a gene: 9. Sequenced material: peripheral blood. The origin of this receptor is a man aged 35 to 55 with active or convalescent COVID-19. The V gene is TRBV18, the J gene TRBJ2-5; 7 bases map to TRBD2. The CDR3 DNA is TGTGCCAGCTCACCGAACCTAGCGGAGAGACAAGAGACCCAGTACTTC. Amino acids: CASSPNLAERQETQYF.